A single sample is the source of the 2 T cell receptor beta chains below, sequenced in a study of T cell responses to AZD1222 COVID-19 vaccine. TCRdb's copy holds only in-frame clones and misses some; the assay was immunoSEQ multiplex PCR. The data show 250,000 or so clones, about 92% seen once. The starting material was peripheral blood, obtained on day 0 of AZD1222 vaccination. Every receptor here comes from an adult in good health.

This chain joins TRBV2 and TRBJ1-5, with no clear D. V was trimmed by 1 base and J by 2 bases, leaving 6 bases between them. Per germline, CDR1 SNHLY and CDR2 FYNNEI. The CDR3 is 14 amino acids. The CDR3 spells CASSEVGRNQPQHF. CDR3 DNA sequence: TGTGCCAGCAGTGAAGTGGGCCGCAATCAGCCCCAGCATTTT.

The CDR3 DNA reads TGTGCCAGCAGCTTCAATACCGGGGAGCTGTTTTTT. Translation gives CASSFNTGELFF. The genes are TRBV7-8 and TRBJ2-2; D not certain. The V and J ends lost 3 bases and 5 bases respectively, with 4 bases between them. In germline, CDR1 is SGHVS, CDR2 FQNEAQ. CDR3 length: 12 residues.